This record concerns one TCR beta chain sequence. Antigen unknown. Mismatch with germline at one junction end may stem from a read error. A second PCR of 7 to 11 cycles used a sample-barcoded 5' primer and a J-beta primer mix. Researchers report that each sample yielded at least 2.5 million CDR3-containing paired-end reads. TCRdb fed the 5' RACE reads into MiXCR, producing one record per CDR3 protein. The sample carries 600,000 to 850,000 distinct CDR3 sequences, around 25% recorded once. These data come from a study of blood T cells in healthy people across ages. Findings and limits, study-wide: Investigators treated diversity estimates from one million T cells as underestimates.

CDR3 length: 14 amino acids. Germline V gene sequence: CDR1 LGHNA, CDR2 YSLEER. This sample was shared with a second study, whose subject was T cells of mothers and their children. In that study: An overlap that was slightly higher, though non-significant, was seen in related mother-child pairs versus unrelated pairs.

The TCR originated in a boy aged 5 to 17 in good health. The chain combines TRBV4-3 with TRBJ1-6; TRBD1 aligns across 8 bases. Sequencing was carried out using blood. The CDR3: CASSLGQGGSPLPF. For the CDR3, the DNA is TGCGCCAGCAGCCTCGGACAGGGTGGGTCACCCCTCCCCTTT.